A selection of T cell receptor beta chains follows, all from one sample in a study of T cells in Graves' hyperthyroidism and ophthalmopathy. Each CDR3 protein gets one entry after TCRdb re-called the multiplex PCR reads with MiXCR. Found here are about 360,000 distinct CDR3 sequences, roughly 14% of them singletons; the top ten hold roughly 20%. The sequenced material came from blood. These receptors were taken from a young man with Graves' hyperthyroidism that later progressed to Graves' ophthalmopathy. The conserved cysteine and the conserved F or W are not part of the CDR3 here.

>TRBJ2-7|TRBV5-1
ASSQGGTNSYEQY
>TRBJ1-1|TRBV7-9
ASTGQGENTEAF
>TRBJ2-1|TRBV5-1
ASSHNTGGSYNEQF
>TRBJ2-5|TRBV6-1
ASTRTSEETQY
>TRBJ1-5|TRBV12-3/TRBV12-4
ASSWAGTAVPQH
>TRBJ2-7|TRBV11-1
ASSLALSGYEQY
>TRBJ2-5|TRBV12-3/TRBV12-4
ASTLGGGVGETQY
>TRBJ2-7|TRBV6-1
ASSPHFLTYEQY
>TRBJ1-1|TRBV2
ASSYQGSNTEAF
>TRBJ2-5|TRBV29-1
SVDRGQETQY
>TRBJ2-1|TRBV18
ASSPPIEFSYNEQF